This TCR beta chain was retrieved from a study of blood T cell repertoires in COVID-19. The CDR3 is made up of 14 amino acids. Trimming removed 4 bases from V and 9 bases from J; junction bases left unmatched: 10. The germline gives CDR1 SGDLS, CDR2 YYNGEE. Seattle researchers signed up patients amid active infection and tracked them longitudinally. Generated by immunoSEQ multiplex PCR, the TCRdb table keeps only in-frame clones and is missing some. Of about 350,000 clones in the sample, approximately 86% were seen once. The V call is TRBV9, the J call TRBJ2-1; 7 bases align to TRBD1. The sequencing sample was made of peripheral blood. This clonotype was obtained from a woman aged 60-75 years with COVID-19, enrolled during active disease. CDR3 region: CASSTRPTGSEQFF. As DNA, the CDR3 is TGTGCCAGCAGCACTCGCCCGACAGGGAGTGAGCAGTTCTTC. Full variable domain (remainder filled in from reference TRBV9 and TRBJ2-1): DSGVTQTPKHLITATGQRVTLRCSPRSGDLSVYWYQQSLDQGLQFLIQYYNGEERAKGNILERFSAQQFPDLHSELNLSSLELGDSALYFCASSTRPTGSEQFFGPGTRLTVL.